The source of this TCR beta chain is a study of T cell responses to AZD1222 COVID-19 vaccine. General study points: Rises in breadth and depth of Spike-specific TCRs came after two AZD1222 doses. Clonal diversity was possibly underestimated, and white British individuals and females predominated among donors. Spike was spanned by vaccine-associated CD4 TCRs, with dominance at 160-218 and 743-854. Only six people who got AZD1222 tested seropositive at baseline.

The CDR3 loop spans 14 amino acids. In germline, CDR1 is MNHEY, CDR2 SVGAGI. With 1 base removed from V and 11 bases from J, the gap between germline ends came to 15 bases. Sequencing was performed with immunoSEQ multiplex PCR; in TCRdb, only in-frame clones are kept and a portion is missing. The data contain 120,000 or so clones, 88% of them singletons. Turning to this clone: Its antigen remains unidentified.

The J gene is TRBJ2-1, the V gene TRBV6-5; D may be TRBD1 (6 bases). The receptor was derived from an adult in good health. The sample here was peripheral blood, taken on day 0 of AZD1222 vaccination. For the CDR3, the DNA is TGTGCCAGCAGTTACTTTCGTGTTGGGGGCAAGCAGTTCTTC. Residues: CASSYFRVGGKQFF.